The T cell receptor (beta chain) under discussion was sequenced for a study of technical replicates of blood from several donors. The assay was immunoSEQ multiplex PCR, and TCRdb's table has in-frame clones only and misses some. The sample records some 69,000 clones, 80% to 90% being singletons. Germline CDR1 LNHNV, CDR2 YYDKDF (reference sequence). The CDR3 has 14 residues. V shed 5 bases, J shed 3 bases, and the junction held 3 bases outside the gene matches. Sequencing used PBMCs. The chain couples TRBV15 to TRBJ2-2; 7 nucleotides agree with TRBD2. The sequence was obtained from a human donor in good health. Some clones in this sample may be carry-over from other donors' samples. The CDR3 DNA is TGTGCCACCAGCGCGGGGGAGGACACCGGGGAGCTGTTTTTT. This encodes CATSAGEDTGELFF.